The 2 T cell receptor beta chains presented below share a single source sample, sequenced in a study of T cell changes during pregnancy in multiple sclerosis. Libraries were prepared by immunoSEQ multiplex PCR; TCRdb keeps only in-frame clonotypes and omits some of them. The sample records about 57,000 clones, approximately 90% being singletons. The sample consisted of peripheral blood, taken after pregnancy. These receptors originate from a female donor in good health, enrolled as a control in a pregnancy study.

The chain uses TRBV7-3 and TRBJ2-7, with 8 bases identical to TRBD1. Germline lookup yields CDR1 SGHTA and CDR2 FQGTGA. V was pared by 0 bases and J by 5 bases, with 3 bases of the junction left unmatched. This CDR3 comprises 14 residues. CDR3 in amino acids: CASSLTGQGDEQYF. CDR3 nucleotide sequence: TGTGCCAGCAGCTTAACTGGACAGGGCGACGAGCAGTACTTC. The whole variable domain, filled in from reference TRBV7-3 and TRBJ2-7, reads GAGVSQTPSNKVTEKGKYVELRCDPISGHTALYWYRQSLGQGPEFLIYFQGTGAADDSGLPNDRFFAVRPEGSVSTLKIQRTERGDSAVYLCASSLTGQGDEQYFGPGTRLTVT.

This rearrangement joins TRBV15 to TRBJ1-1, with D tentatively TRBD1 (6 bases). With 8 bases removed from V and 4 bases from J, the gap between germline ends came to 17 bases. This CDR3 spans 14 amino acids. CDR1 is LNHNV and CDR2 is YYDKDF in the germline V gene (reference sequence). CDR3 region: CATCLQGGGTEAFF. The DNA for the CDR3 is TGTGCCACCTGTTTACAGGGCGGGGGCACTGAAGCTTTCTTT. Together with reference TRBV15 and TRBJ1-1, the CDR3 gives the full variable domain: DAMVIQNPRYQVTQFGKPVTLSCSQTLNHNVMYWYQQKSSQAPKLLFHYYDKDFNNEADTPDNFQSRRPNTSFCFLDIRSPGLGDTAMYLCATCLQGGGTEAFFGQGTRLTVV.